Below, 19 T cell receptor beta chains from the same sample are listed, as sequenced in a study of T-cell reconstitution after alpha-beta-depleted transplantation in children. Preparation of the TCRbeta library used unique molecular identifiers. TCRdb recomputed calls from the PCR reads with MiXCR, one row per CDR3 protein. The sample lists over 400,000 distinct CDR3 sequences; approximately 41% were seen once. The source was PBMCs, collected before TCRalphabeta/CD19-depleted stem cell transplant. The origin of the receptors is a girl aged 2-10 years with aplastic anemia, due to receive a stem cell transplant.

This clonotype appeared a few times. The junction does not match germline at one end; this may be a read error. The V gene is TRBV9, the J gene TRBJ2-7; 7 bases agree with TRBD1. This CDR3 is built from 15 residues. Germline V lookup: CDR1 SGDLS, CDR2 YYNGEE. The CDR3 DNA follows: TGTGCCAGCAGCGTAGAGGGGGCTGGGGCGCGCGGTTGGTCTTTC. It codes for CASSVEGAGARGWSF.

This clonotype was seen ten or more times. The V gene is TRBV29-1, the J gene TRBJ2-7, with 7 bases lining up with TRBD2. The CDR3 extends over 12 amino acids. Germline V gene lookup returns CDR1 SQVTM and CDR2 ANQGSEA. The V and J ends lost 7 bases and 5 bases, in that order; junction bases with no gene match: 8. The CDR3 coding sequence is TGCAGCGGTTCGGGGGGAGGAGACGAGCAGTACTTC. It is translated as CSGSGGGDEQYF.

This chain links TRBV6-5 with TRBJ2-5, with 7 bases fitting TRBD1. Germline values: CDR1 MNHEY, CDR2 SVGAGI. The CDR3 has 18 amino acids. Unmatched junction bases numbered 15, after V lost 0 bases and J lost 5 bases. CDR3: CASSYSTAQGGKVETQYF. In DNA, the CDR3 is TGTGCCAGCAGTTACTCGACGGCCCAAGGGGGCAAAGTGGAGACCCAGTACTTC.

This clonotype appeared many times. The V gene is TRBV20-1, the J gene TRBJ2-1; 9 bases line up with TRBD2. The CDR3 extends over 15 amino acids. V gave up 2 bases and J gave up 6 bases; unmatched junction bases: 8. Germline V gives CDR1 DFQATT, CDR2 SNEGSKA (reference sequence). The CDR3 protein is CSARPGLAKFNEQFF. The CDR3, as DNA: TGCAGTGCTAGACCCGGACTAGCGAAATTCAATGAGCAGTTCTTC.

The chain uses TRBV5-1 and TRBJ2-1, with 8 nucleotides matching TRBD2. The germline V gene encodes CDR1 SGHRS and CDR2 YFSETQ. The V segment lost 4 bases and the J segment 6 bases; nucleotides outside the gene matches: 9. This CDR3 spans 15 amino acids. The CDR3 DNA is TGCGCCAGCAGCGGCCCGGCGGGAGGTCTCAATGAGCAGTTCTTC. It specifies CASSGPAGGLNEQFF. Together with reference TRBV5-1 and TRBJ2-1, the CDR3 gives the full variable domain: KAGVTQTPRYLIKTRGQQVTLSCSPISGHRSVSWYQQTPGQGLQFLFEYFSETQRNKGNFPGRFSGRQFSNSRSEMNVSTLELGDSALYLCASSGPAGGLNEQFFGPGTRLTVL.

The chain recombines TRBV29-1 with TRBJ2-1; 9 positions match TRBD1. The CDR3 is 13 residues long. Unmatched junction bases numbered 6, after V lost 5 bases and J lost 7 bases. Germline V gives CDR1 SQVTM, CDR2 ANQGSEA. DNA for the CDR3: TGCAGCGTTTGGACAGGGGTCGGGAATGAGCAGTTCTTC. As protein: CSVWTGVGNEQFF.

This clonotype occurred a few times. The CDR3: CSARGDVQETQYF. The CDR3 bases are TGCAGTGCTAGAGGGGACGTCCAAGAGACCCAGTACTTC. This chain links TRBV20-1 with TRBJ2-5, with D perhaps assigned TRBD1 or TRBD2 (5 bases each). Trimming cost V 1 base and J 1 base, with 7 bases left between them. The CDR3 length is 13 residues. CDR1 is DFQATT and CDR2 is SNEGSKA in the germline V gene (reference sequence).

This chain uses TRBV5-1 with TRBJ1-2; 8 positions agree with TRBD1. Germline values: CDR1 SGHRS, CDR2 YFSETQ. The trim removed 4 bases at V and 5 bases at J, leaving 7 bases unmatched. The CDR3 contains 14 residues. CDR3 sequence: CASSVGQGGYGYTF. The CDR3 nucleotides are TGCGCCAGCAGCGTCGGACAGGGAGGGTATGGCTACACCTTC. Based on the CDR3 plus reference TRBV5-1 and TRBJ1-2, the full variable domain is KAGVTQTPRYLIKTRGQQVTLSCSPISGHRSVSWYQQTPGQGLQFLFEYFSETQRNKGNFPGRFSGRQFSNSRSEMNVSTLELGDSALYLCASSVGQGGYGYTFGSGTRLTVV.

CDR3 sequence: CASSLARQSGYTF. In nucleotides, the CDR3 is TGCGCCAGCAGCTTGGCCCGACAGAGTGGCTACACCTTC. This chain links TRBV5-1 with TRBJ1-2, with a possible D match to TRBD1 (5 bases). The CDR3 is made up of 13 amino acids. Germline-derived CDR1 and CDR2 are SGHRS and YFSETQ. V gave up 0 bases and J gave up 7 bases, with 10 bases separating them.

V and J are TRBV18 and TRBJ1-5, with TRBD1 matching over 7 bases. Trimming cost V 6 bases and J 2 bases; bases outside gene matches: 10. The CDR3 sequence is 16 residues long. The germline CDR1 and CDR2 sequences are KGHSH and LQKENI. In DNA, the CDR3 is TGTGCCAGCTCTCAACTCCCGGGGACAGGCAATCAGCCCCAGCATTTT. This translates into CASSQLPGTGNQPQHF.

This clonotype was observed a few times. The CDR3 DNA sequence: TGCGCCAGCAGCCTGAAGAGAGGCGGAGCGAACACCGGGGAGCTGTTTTTT. It translates to CASSLKRGGANTGELFF. V gene TRBV5-1 combines with J gene TRBJ2-2, with D uncertain. CDR1 and CDR2 from the germline V gene are SGHRS and YFSETQ. V lost 4 bases to trimming and J lost 0 bases, with 16 bases between them. This CDR3 is built from 17 residues.

The CDR3 region is CASSLIEGVEQYF. The CDR3 DNA is TGTGCCAGCAGCCTGATAGAAGGCGTGGAGCAGTACTTC. J is TRBJ2-7 and V is TRBV14; no reliable D call. V was clipped by 4 bases and J by 7 bases, with 14 bases between them. The germline gives CDR1 SGHDN, CDR2 FVKESK. The CDR3 spans 13 residues.

V is TRBV18 and J is TRBJ2-3, with D perhaps matching TRBD2 (6 bases). Trimming cost V 6 bases and J 3 bases, with 10 bases left between them. This CDR3 contains 13 residues. CDR1 and CDR2 from the germline V gene are KGHSH and LQKENI. Here the CDR3 reads CASSNGGTDTQYF. The DNA for the CDR3 is TGTGCCAGCTCCAACGGGGGTACAGATACGCAGTATTTT.

This clonotype was observed at least ten times. This sequence joins TRBV25-1 and TRBJ2-2, with 10 bases that match TRBD1. Per the germline V gene, CDR1 is MGHDK and CDR2 is SYGVNS. This CDR3 spans 20 amino acids. J was trimmed by 8 bases and V by 1 base; bases with no gene match: 19. CDR3 in DNA: TGTGCCAGCAGTGAATCTCACTCAACCGGGACAGGGGTTGTAAGGGGGGAGCTGTTTTTT. This encodes CASSESHSTGTGVVRGELFF.

This chain links TRBV7-9 with TRBJ2-5, with D perhaps TRBD2 (6 bases). Trimming pared 7 bases from V and 2 bases from J, leaving 11 bases between. The germline gives CDR1 SEHNR, CDR2 FQNEAQ (reference sequence). CDR3 length: 13 residues. CDR3 coding DNA: TGTGCCAGCATGTCGGAGGGGCAAGAGACCCAGTACTTC. Translation gives CASMSEGQETQYF.

The V call is TRBV25-1, the J call TRBJ2-1; the D is unclear. Trimming cost V 1 base and J 10 bases, with 14 bases left between them. The CDR3 is made up of 14 amino acids. Germline V gene lookup returns CDR1 MGHDK and CDR2 SYGVNS. The CDR3 nucleotides read TGTGCCAGCAGTGAATTTTACAAGTTTTGGGAGCAGTTCTTC. It yields the protein CASSEFYKFWEQFF.

The V gene is TRBV4-1, the J gene TRBJ2-1, with 7 nucleotides matching TRBD2. V dropped 1 base and J dropped 8; count of bases not matched to a gene: 11. The CDR3 is 16 amino acids. Germline values: CDR1 MGHRA, CDR2 YSYEKL. CDR3 sequence: CASSQVAGVPGDEQFF. DNA for the CDR3: TGCGCCAGCAGCCAAGTTGCGGGAGTCCCAGGCGATGAGCAGTTCTTC.

This clonotype was detected ten times or more. The chain is built from TRBV4-3 and TRBJ1-1, with unresolved D. The CDR3 sequence is 14 residues long. The V and J ends lost 4 bases and 1 base respectively, with 10 bases between them. Germline lookup yields CDR1 LGHNA and CDR2 YSLEER. This CDR3 reads CASSRRTANTEAFF. In DNA form, the CDR3 reads TGCGCCAGCAGCCGAAGGACGGCGAACACTGAAGCTTTCTTT.

This clonotype was recorded many times. The V gene is TRBV6-1, the J gene TRBJ1-6; 7 bases are a match to TRBD1. This CDR3 spans 14 amino acids. Unmatched junction bases numbered 5, after V lost 5 bases and J lost 7 bases. Germline V gene lookup returns CDR1 MNHNS and CDR2 SASEGT. CDR3 region: CASSLRQGNSPLHF. In DNA, the CDR3 is TGTGCCAGCAGTCTCAGACAGGGCAATTCACCCCTCCACTTT.